These 14 T cell receptor beta chains originate from one sample sequenced in a study of blood T cells in healthy people across ages. Combining a sample-barcoded 5' primer with a J-beta primer mix, a second PCR ran for about 6 to 11 cycles. A single record per CDR3 protein comes from TCRdb applying MiXCR to the 5' RACE reads. The repertoire consists of fewer than 1,200,000 distinct CDR3 sequences, with almost 25% occurring once and the leading ten covering around 0.75%. These data also featured in a second study, about T cells of mothers and their children.

The sequencing input was blood. Receptor source: a girl aged 2 to 10 in good health.

The chain has TRBV2 and TRBJ2-3; 8 nucleotides agree with TRBD2. CDR3 length: 13 residues. Losses at the gene ends were 2 bases for V and 13 bases for J; bases not matched to a gene: 8. CDR1 SNHLY and CDR2 FYNNEI come from the germline V gene. The CDR3 reads CASSERGTREEYF. The CDR3 DNA reads TGTGCCAGCAGTGAACGGGGGACTAGGGAAGAGTATTTT. Full variable domain (rest looked up from reference TRBV2 and TRBJ2-3): EPEVTQTPSHQVTQMGQEVILRCVPISNHLYFYWYRQILGQKVEFLVSFYNNEISEKSEIFDDQFSVERPDGSNFTLKIRSTKLEDSAMYFCASSERGTREEYFGPGTRLTVL.

V and J are TRBV18 and TRBJ2-5, with D unclear. The CDR3 is 13 amino acids. Germline V CDR1 and CDR2: KGHSH, LQKENI. Trimming shortened V by 4 bases and J by 2 bases, and 8 bases separated the two germline ends. CDR3 DNA sequence: TGTGCCAGCTCACAATTTTCGCAAGAGACCCAGTACTTC. It codes for CASSQFSQETQYF.

This clonotype was seen a handful of times. This chain connects TRBV5-4 to TRBJ2-5, with D possibly being TRBD2 (6 bases). The last part of the DNA fits TRBJ2-7 better; the J call may be wrong. The germline gives CDR1 SGHNT, CDR2 YYREEE (reference sequence). This CDR3 spans 14 amino acids. Here the CDR3 DNA reads TGTGCCAGCAGCTTGGGACTAGGAGGTTACGAGCAGTACTTC. Residues: CASSLGLGGYEQYF.

The V and J genes are TRBV21-1 and TRBJ1-2; the table's D call of TRBD1 was not tested on the DNA. TRBV21-1 is shown as a pseudogene. The CDR3 extends over 12 amino acids. CDR3 in DNA: TGTGCCAGCCCCAAACGGCAGAGACAGGGTGTATTC. The encoded protein is CASPKRQRQGVF.

The chain has TRBV5-1 and TRBJ2-1; 7 nucleotides align to TRBD1. This CDR3 is built from 14 residues. The ends lost 3 bases at V and 8 bases at J; junction bases unmatched: 8. Germline V gene sequence: CDR1 SGHRS, CDR2 YFSETQ. In nucleotides, the CDR3 is TGCGCCAGCAGCTGGGGACAGCAGGATTATGAGCAGTTCTTC. It translates to CASSWGQQDYEQFF. Filled out from reference TRBV5-1 and TRBJ2-1, the complete variable domain reads KAGVTQTPRYLIKTRGQQVTLSCSPISGHRSVSWYQQTPGQGLQFLFEYFSETQRNKGNFPGRFSGRQFSNSRSEMNVSTLELGDSALYLCASSWGQQDYEQFFGPGTRLTVL.

The chain links TRBV29-1 to TRBJ1-1; D uncertain. Trimming removed 6 bases at V and 0 bases at J, with 14 bases between. This CDR3 region has 14 residues. Germline V gene sequence: CDR1 SQVTM, CDR2 ANQGSEA. The CDR3 here is CSVVSSVLNTEAFF. The DNA for the CDR3 is TGCAGCGTCGTATCCTCGGTCTTGAACACTGAAGCTTTCTTT. The full variable domain, in which reference TRBV29-1 and TRBJ1-1 provide the parts outside the CDR3, is SAVISQKPSRDICQRGTSLTIQCQVDSQVTMMFWYRQQPGQSLTLIATANQGSEATYESGFVIDKFPISRPNLTFSTLTVSNMSPEDSSIYLCSVVSSVLNTEAFFGQGTRLTVV.

V usage is TRBV10-3 and J usage is TRBJ2-7; TRBD1 aligns across 9 bases. V shed 0 bases and J 5 bases; nucleotides not matched to a gene: 5. There are 15 residues in the CDR3. Germline V CDR1 and CDR2: ENHRY, SYGVKD. The CDR3, as DNA: TGTGCCATCAGTGAGTCCATCACAGGGGGCAACGAGCAGTACTTC. Translated: CAISESITGGNEQYF.

This clonotype was observed a handful of times. This sequence joins TRBV7-9 and TRBJ2-5; D is perhaps TRBD1 (6 bases). This CDR3 is 15 amino acids long. The germline V and J ends were trimmed by 5 bases and 5 bases, with 18 bases remaining between them. Germline CDR1 is SEHNR and CDR2 is FQNEAQ (reference sequence). CDR3 sequence (DNA): TGTGCCAGCAGCAGCGCCCCAGGGGTAATGGAGACCCAGTACTTC. Its translation is CASSSAPGVMETQYF. Using reference TRBV7-9 and TRBJ2-5 for the parts outside the CDR3, the full variable domain is DTGVSQNPRHKITKRGQNVTFRCDPISEHNRLYWYRQTLGQGPEFLTYFQNEAQLEKSRLLSDRFSAERPKGSFSTLEIQRTEQGDSAMYLCASSSAPGVMETQYFGPGTRLLVL.

The gene calls are TRBV7-9 and TRBJ2-7; D remains unclear. The CDR3 spans 14 residues. CDR1 and CDR2 from the germline V gene are SEHNR and FQNEAQ (reference sequence). V lost 3 bases and J lost 1, with 10 bases in between. The CDR3 DNA reads as TGTGCCAGCAGCTTCTTAGACATTTCCTACGAGCAGTACTTC. Its translation: CASSFLDISYEQYF.

This clonotype appeared a few times. The rearrangement uses TRBV29-1 and TRBJ2-2, with 8 bases lining up with TRBD1. Trimming cost V 7 bases and J 5 bases; bases outside gene matches: 6. The CDR3 covers 13 residues. Germline CDR1 and CDR2: SQVTM and ANQGSEA. CDR3 DNA: TGCAGCGCCGACAGGGGTGGAACCGGGGAGCTGTTTTTT. This sequence encodes CSADRGGTGELFF.

This chain joins TRBV11-2 and TRBJ2-5; D possibly matches TRBD1 or TRBD2 (5 bases each). Trimming left V 4 bases short and J 3 bases short, with 12 bases between. Germline V lookup: CDR1 SGHAT, CDR2 FQNNGV. There are 14 residues in the CDR3. DNA of the CDR3: TGTGCCAGCAGCTGGGGGACCAAAAAAGAGACCCAGTACTTC. Its translation is CASSWGTKKETQYF.

The sample holds a few counts of this clonotype. This rearrangement joins TRBV7-9 to TRBJ2-5; D is uncertain. The last part of the DNA fits TRBJ2-1 better; the J call may be wrong. CDR3 length equals 13 residues. Germline CDR1 is SEHNR and CDR2 is FQNEAQ (reference sequence). The DNA for the CDR3 is TGTGCCAGCAGCTTTTCTAGGACGGATGAGCAGTTCTTC. Protein sequence: CASSFSRTDEQFF.

This clonotype occurred a few times. J is TRBJ1-3 and V is TRBV28; D gene uncertain. This CDR3 contains 15 residues. Trimming left V 2 bases short and J 2 bases short, with 10 bases between. Germline lookup yields CDR1 MDHEN and CDR2 SYDVKM. CDR3 protein: CASSLEQLPGNTIYF. For the CDR3, the DNA is TGTGCCAGCAGTTTAGAACAGCTTCCTGGAAACACCATATATTTT.

V gene TRBV11-2 combines with J gene TRBJ2-5; no clear D. Looked up from germline, CDR1 is SGHAT and CDR2 is FQNNGV. Trimming cost V 5 bases and J 5 bases, with 21 bases left between them. CDR3 length: 16 residues. CDR3 sequence reads: CASSPFLIGPRETQYF. CDR3 DNA sequence: TGTGCCAGCAGCCCCTTTTTAATAGGGCCTAGGGAGACCCAGTACTTC.